These 7 T cell receptor beta chains share one sample of origin, sequenced in a study of T cells after yellow fever vaccination. TCRdb passed the 5' RACE reads through MiXCR, listing each CDR3 protein once. This table holds fewer than 450,000 distinct CDR3 sequences, around a tenth found once. Sequenced material: PBMCs, taken on the day of the first yellow fever vaccination. The receptors come from a man between 18 and 29 years old who received the YFV17D yellow fever vaccine.

The J gene is TRBJ1-5, the V gene TRBV5-1; D is possibly TRBD1 (5 bases). The germline V gene has CDR1 SGHRS and CDR2 YFSETQ. This CDR3 is 15 amino acids long. V gave up 2 bases and J gave up 2 bases, with 11 bases separating them. The CDR3 DNA reads as TGCGCCAGCAGCTTCGCAGGGATTGGCAATCAGCCCCAGCATTTT. Residues: CASSFAGIGNQPQHF.

This clonotype was counted only a few times. The rearrangement joins TRBV18 to TRBJ1-2; TRBD1 agrees at 8 bases. V shed 2 bases, J shed 2 bases, and the junction held 4 bases outside the gene matches. Germline V CDR1 and CDR2: KGHSH, LQKENI. The CDR3 spans 15 residues. The CDR3 bases are TGTGCCAGCTCACCAGGGGACAGGCCGAACTATGGCTACACCTTC. Translating gives CASSPGDRPNYGYTF.

This clonotype was picked up many times. This chain joins TRBV10-3 and TRBJ2-3; tentatively, D is TRBD1 (6 bases). V was pared by 6 bases and J by 2 bases, with 9 bases between. The CDR3 length is 13 residues. The germline V gene encodes CDR1 ENHRY and CDR2 SYGVKD. Here the CDR3 DNA reads TGTGCCATCAGGGGGGCTTCCACAGATACGCAGTATTTT. Protein product: CAIRGASTDTQYF.

The chain employs TRBV7-9 and TRBJ2-1, with 10 bases aligning to TRBD1. CDR1 is SEHNR and CDR2 is FQNEAQ in the germline V gene (reference sequence). CDR3 length: 13 amino acids. V lost 10 bases to trimming and J lost 5 bases; unmatched junction nucleotides: 5. Here the CDR3 reads CAKSGQGNNEQFF. The CDR3 region has the DNA TGTGCCAAATCGGGACAGGGGAACAATGAGCAGTTCTTC.

This clonotype was recorded a few times. The V and J genes are TRBV5-1 and TRBJ2-3; weak D call: TRBD2 (5 bases). Germline CDR1 and CDR2: SGHRS and YFSETQ. Trimming cost V 4 bases and J 7 bases, with 16 bases left between them. The CDR3 consists of 14 residues. CDR3 DNA sequence: TGCGCCAGCAGCCAGCGGACCGGCGACTATACGCAGTATTTT. Translation gives CASSQRTGDYTQYF.

The chain uses TRBV7-8 and TRBJ2-7, with D perhaps matching TRBD1 or TRBD2 (5 bases each). This CDR3 is 14 amino acids long. V was trimmed by 4 bases and J by 5 bases, leaving 15 bases between them. CDR1 SGHVS and CDR2 FQNEAQ come from the germline V gene. This CDR3 reads CASSSGSRGNEQYF. In nucleotides, the CDR3 is TGTGCCAGCAGCTCAGGGTCCAGAGGGAACGAGCAGTACTTC.

This clonotype was seen only a few times. The V call is TRBV20-1, the J call TRBJ2-1; D not resolved. V was trimmed by 0 bases and J by 5 bases, leaving 5 bases between them. CDR1 DFQATT and CDR2 SNEGSKA come from the germline V gene (reference sequence). The CDR3 extends over 12 amino acids. The CDR3 region is CSAREAHNEQFF. DNA for the CDR3: TGCAGTGCTAGAGAGGCCCACAATGAGCAGTTCTTC.